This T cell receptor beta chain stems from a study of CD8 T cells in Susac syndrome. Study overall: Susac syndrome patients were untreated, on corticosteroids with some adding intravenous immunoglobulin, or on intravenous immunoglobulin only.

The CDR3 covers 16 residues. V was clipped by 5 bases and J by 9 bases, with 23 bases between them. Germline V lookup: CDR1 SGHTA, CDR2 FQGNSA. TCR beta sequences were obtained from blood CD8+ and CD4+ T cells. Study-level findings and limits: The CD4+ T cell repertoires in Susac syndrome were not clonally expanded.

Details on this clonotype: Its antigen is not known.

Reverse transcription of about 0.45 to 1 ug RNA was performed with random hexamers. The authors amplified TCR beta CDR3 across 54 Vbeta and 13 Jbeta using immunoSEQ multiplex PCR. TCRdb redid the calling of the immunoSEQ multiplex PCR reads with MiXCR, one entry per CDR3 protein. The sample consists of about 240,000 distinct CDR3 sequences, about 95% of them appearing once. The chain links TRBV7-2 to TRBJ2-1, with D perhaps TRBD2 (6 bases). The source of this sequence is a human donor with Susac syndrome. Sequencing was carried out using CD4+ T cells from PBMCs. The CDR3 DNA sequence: TGTGCCAGCAGCCCTGGGGGACTTTGGTGGGGTGTTGAGCAGTTCTTC. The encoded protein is CASSPGGLWWGVEQFF.